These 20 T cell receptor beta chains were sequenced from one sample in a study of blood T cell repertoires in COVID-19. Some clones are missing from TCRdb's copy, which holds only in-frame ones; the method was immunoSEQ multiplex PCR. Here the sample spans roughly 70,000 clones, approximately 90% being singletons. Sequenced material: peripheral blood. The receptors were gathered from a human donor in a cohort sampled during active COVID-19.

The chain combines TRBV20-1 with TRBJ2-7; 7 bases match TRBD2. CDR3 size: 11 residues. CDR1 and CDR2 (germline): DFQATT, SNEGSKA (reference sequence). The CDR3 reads CSQRDSYEQYF. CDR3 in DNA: TGCAGCCAGCGGGACTCCTACGAGCAGTACTTC.

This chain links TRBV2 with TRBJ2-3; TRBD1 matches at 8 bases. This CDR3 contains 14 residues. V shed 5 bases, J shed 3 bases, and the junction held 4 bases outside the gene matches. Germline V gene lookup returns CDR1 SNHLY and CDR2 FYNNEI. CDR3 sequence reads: CASSPDRVTDTQYF. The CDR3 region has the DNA TGTGCCAGCAGTCCGGACAGGGTTACAGATACGCAGTATTTT.

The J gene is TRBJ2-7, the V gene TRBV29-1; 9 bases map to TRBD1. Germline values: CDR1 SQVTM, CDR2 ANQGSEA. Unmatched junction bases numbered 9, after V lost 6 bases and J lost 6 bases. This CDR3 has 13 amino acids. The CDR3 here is CSVEGTGSAEQYF. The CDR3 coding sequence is TGCAGCGTCGAGGGGACAGGGTCTGCCGAGCAGTACTTC.

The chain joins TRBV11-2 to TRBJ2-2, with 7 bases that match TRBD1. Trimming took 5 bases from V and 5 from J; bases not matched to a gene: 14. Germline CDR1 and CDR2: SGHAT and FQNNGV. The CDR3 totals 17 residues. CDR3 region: CASSPESTGILTGELFF. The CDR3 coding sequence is TGTGCCAGCAGCCCGGAGTCGACAGGGATCTTAACCGGGGAGCTGTTTTTT. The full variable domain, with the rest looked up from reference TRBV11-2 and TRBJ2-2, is EAGVAQSPRYKIIEKRQSVAFWCNPISGHATLYWYQQILGQGPKLLIQFQNNGVVDDSQLPKDRFSAERLKGVDSTLKIQPAKLEDSAVYLCASSPESTGILTGELFFGEGSRLTVL.

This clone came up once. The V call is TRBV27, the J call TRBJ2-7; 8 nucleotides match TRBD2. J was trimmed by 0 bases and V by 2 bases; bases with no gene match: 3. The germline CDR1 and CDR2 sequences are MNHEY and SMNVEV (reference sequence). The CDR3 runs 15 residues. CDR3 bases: TGTGCCAGCAGTTTAAGACTAGCGAACTCCTACGAGCAGTACTTC. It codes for CASSLRLANSYEQYF.

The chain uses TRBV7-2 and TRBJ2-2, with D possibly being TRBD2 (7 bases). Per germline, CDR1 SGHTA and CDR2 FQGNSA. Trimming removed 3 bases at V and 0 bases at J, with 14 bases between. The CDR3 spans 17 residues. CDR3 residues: CASSLFGGLANTGELFF. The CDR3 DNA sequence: TGTGCCAGCAGCTTGTTCGGGGGGCTCGCGAACACCGGGGAGCTGTTTTTT. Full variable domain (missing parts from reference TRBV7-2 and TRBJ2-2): GAGVSQSPSNKVTEKGKDVELRCDPISGHTALYWYRQSLGQGLEFLIYFQGNSAPDKSGLPSDRFSAERTGGSVSTLTIQRTQQEDSAVYLCASSLFGGLANTGELFFGEGSRLTVL.

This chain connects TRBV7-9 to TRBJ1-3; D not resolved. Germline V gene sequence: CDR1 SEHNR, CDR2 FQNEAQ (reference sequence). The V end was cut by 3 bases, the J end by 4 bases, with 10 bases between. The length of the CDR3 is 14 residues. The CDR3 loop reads CASSFSGAGNTIYF. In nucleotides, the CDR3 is TGTGCCAGCAGCTTTTCAGGCGCGGGAAACACCATATATTTT.

CDR3 DNA sequence: TGTGCCAGCTCACCCGCACGGGACGAGCAGTACTTC. Encoded protein: CASSPARDEQYF. The chain joins TRBV18 to TRBJ2-7, with D uncertain. Trimming pared 3 bases from V and 5 bases from J, leaving 8 bases between. The CDR3 has 12 amino acids. Germline V lookup: CDR1 KGHSH, CDR2 LQKENI.

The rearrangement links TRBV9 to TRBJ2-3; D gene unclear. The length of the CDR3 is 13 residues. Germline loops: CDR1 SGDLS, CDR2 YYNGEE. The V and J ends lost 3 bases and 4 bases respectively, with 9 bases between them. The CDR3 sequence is CASSASTPDTQYF. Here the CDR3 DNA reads TGTGCCAGCAGCGCCTCGACTCCAGATACGCAGTATTTT. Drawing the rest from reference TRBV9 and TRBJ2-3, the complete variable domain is DSGVTQTPKHLITATGQRVTLRCSPRSGDLSVYWYQQSLDQGLQFLIQYYNGEERAKGNILERFSAQQFPDLHSELNLSSLELGDSALYFCASSASTPDTQYFGPGTRLTVL.

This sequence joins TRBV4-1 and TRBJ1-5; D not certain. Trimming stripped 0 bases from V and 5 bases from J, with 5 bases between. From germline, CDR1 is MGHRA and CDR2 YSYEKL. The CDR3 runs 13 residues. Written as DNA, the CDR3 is TGCGCCAGCAGCCAAGATGTCGATCAGCCCCAGCATTTT. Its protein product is CASSQDVDQPQHF.

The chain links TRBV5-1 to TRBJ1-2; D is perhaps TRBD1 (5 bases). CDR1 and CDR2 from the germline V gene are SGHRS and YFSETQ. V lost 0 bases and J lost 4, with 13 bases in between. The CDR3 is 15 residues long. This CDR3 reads CASSLGWGGSYGYTF. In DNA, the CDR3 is TGCGCCAGCAGCTTGGGATGGGGGGGTAGCTATGGCTACACCTTC.

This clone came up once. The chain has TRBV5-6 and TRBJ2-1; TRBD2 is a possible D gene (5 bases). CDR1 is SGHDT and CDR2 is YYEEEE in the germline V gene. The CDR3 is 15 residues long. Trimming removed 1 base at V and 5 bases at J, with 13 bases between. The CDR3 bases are TGTGCCAGCAGCTTGTGGGAGCCCAAGCACAATGAGCAGTTCTTC. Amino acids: CASSLWEPKHNEQFF.

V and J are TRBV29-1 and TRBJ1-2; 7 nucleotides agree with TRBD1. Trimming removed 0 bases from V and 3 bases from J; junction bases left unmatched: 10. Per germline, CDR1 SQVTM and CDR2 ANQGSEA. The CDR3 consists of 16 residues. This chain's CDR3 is CSVEDPDRPWDYGYTF. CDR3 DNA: TGCAGCGTTGAAGATCCGGACAGGCCTTGGGACTATGGCTACACCTTC.

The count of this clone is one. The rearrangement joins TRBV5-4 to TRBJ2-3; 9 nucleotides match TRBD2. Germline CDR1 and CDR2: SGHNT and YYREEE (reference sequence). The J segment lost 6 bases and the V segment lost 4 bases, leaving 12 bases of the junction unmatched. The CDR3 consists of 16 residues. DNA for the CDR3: TGTGCCAGCAGCCGGCGTGCGGGAGGGCCTGTTGATACGCAGTATTTT. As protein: CASSRRAGGPVDTQYF.

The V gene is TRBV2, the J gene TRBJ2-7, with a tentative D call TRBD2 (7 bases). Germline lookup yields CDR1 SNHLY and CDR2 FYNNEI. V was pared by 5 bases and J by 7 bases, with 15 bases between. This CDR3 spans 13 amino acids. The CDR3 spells CASSNRGAWEQYV. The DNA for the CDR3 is TGTGCCAGCAGTAACCGGGGGGCCTGGGAGCAGTACGTC.

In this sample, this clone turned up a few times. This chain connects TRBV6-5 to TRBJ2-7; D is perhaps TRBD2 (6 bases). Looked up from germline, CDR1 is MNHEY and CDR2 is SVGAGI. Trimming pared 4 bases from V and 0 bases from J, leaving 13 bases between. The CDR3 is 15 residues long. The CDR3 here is CASSSQRVGSYEQYF. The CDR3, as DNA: TGTGCCAGCAGTTCCCAGCGGGTGGGCTCCTACGAGCAGTACTTC.

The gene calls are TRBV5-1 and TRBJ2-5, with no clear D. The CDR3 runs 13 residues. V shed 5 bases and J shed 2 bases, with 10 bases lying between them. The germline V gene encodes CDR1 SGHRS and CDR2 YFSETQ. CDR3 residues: CASRRATQETQYF. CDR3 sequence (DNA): TGCGCCAGCAGACGAGCGACTCAAGAGACCCAGTACTTC.

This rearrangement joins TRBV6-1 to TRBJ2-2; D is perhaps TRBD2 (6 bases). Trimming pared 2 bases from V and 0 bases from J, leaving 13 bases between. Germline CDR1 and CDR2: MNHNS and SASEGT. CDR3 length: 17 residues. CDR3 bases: TGTGCCAGCAGTGAATTCACGGGAGACGCGAACACCGGGGAGCTGTTTTTT. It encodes CASSEFTGDANTGELFF.

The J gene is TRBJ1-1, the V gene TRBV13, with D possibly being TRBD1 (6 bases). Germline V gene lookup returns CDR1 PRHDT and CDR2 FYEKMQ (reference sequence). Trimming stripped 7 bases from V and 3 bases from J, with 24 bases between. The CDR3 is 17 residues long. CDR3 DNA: TGTGCCAGCAACCGGATTTGGGACACCCCTGGGGACACTGAAGCTTTCTTT. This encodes CASNRIWDTPGDTEAFF.

The CDR3 DNA follows: TGTGCCAGCAGTCCCCTCCAGCGTTCCTACGAGCAGTACTTC. Translating it yields CASSPLQRSYEQYF. This chain connects TRBV27 to TRBJ2-7; no reliable D call. The V gene's germline CDR1 is MNHEY and CDR2 SMNVEV (reference sequence). There are 14 residues in the CDR3. The V end was cut by 5 bases, the J end by 1 base, with 12 bases between.